Listed below are T cell receptor beta chains from one sample, sequenced in a study of T cell responses to AZD1222 COVID-19 vaccine. Here immunoSEQ multiplex PCR was the method, and the copy in TCRdb shows in-frame clones only, minus some. Of fewer than 130,000 clones listed, about 87% were seen once; the top ten hold 1.6%. The specimen was peripheral blood, collected on day 0 of AZD1222 vaccination. These receptors were collected from an adult in good health. Both conserved end residues are part of each CDR3. Fields, in order: CDR3 protein, CDR3 DNA, D gene, V gene, J gene, clone size. D genes are given only for firm matches. A clone size is listed for some rows: how often the clone was seen (once, few, many), or a class if it is expanded.

CDR3: CASSYTGTTRTGELFF; DNA: TGTGCCAGCAGTTATACCGGGACAACGCGGACCGGGGAGCTGTTTTTT; D: -; V: TRBV5-6; J: TRBJ2-2; size: -
CDR3: CASSLGGARMETQYF; DNA: TGTGCCAGCAGCTTGGGCGGGGCGAGGATGGAGACCCAGTACTTC; D: -; V: TRBV7-8; J: TRBJ2-5; size: once
CDR3: CASSLDPQGSDGYTF; DNA: TGTGCCAGCAGCTTAGACCCGCAGGGGAGTGATGGCTACACCTTC; D: -; V: TRBV11-2; J: TRBJ1-2; size: once
CDR3: CASMENTEAFF; DNA: TGTGCCAGCATGGAGAACACTGAAGCTTTCTTT; D: -; V: TRBV12-3/TRBV12-4; J: TRBJ1-1; size: -
CDR3: CASSLGGGQGYSPLHF; DNA: TGTGCCAGCAGCTTGGGGGGTGGCCAGGGGTATTCACCCCTCCACTTT; D: -; V: TRBV5-4; J: TRBJ1-6; size: -
CDR3: CASSPGQGTYEQYF; DNA: TGTGCCAGTAGCCCCGGACAGGGGACCTACGAGCAGTACTTC; D: TRBD1; V: TRBV19; J: TRBJ2-7; size: -
CDR3: CASSTVQGDGYTF; DNA: TGTGCCAGTAGTACGGTACAGGGGGATGGCTACACCTTC; D: TRBD1; V: TRBV19; J: TRBJ1-2; size: -
CDR3: CASSRGRDNEQFF; DNA: TGTGCCAGTAGCAGGGGGCGGGACAATGAGCAGTTCTTC; D: TRBD1; V: TRBV19; J: TRBJ2-1; size: few
CDR3: CASSNLLSRDEQFF; DNA: TGTGCCAGCAGCAACCTACTTAGCCGGGATGAGCAGTTCTTC; D: -; V: TRBV5-4; J: TRBJ2-1; size: -
CDR3: CASSYPGLNEQYF; DNA: TGTGCCAGCAGTTACCCAGGGTTAAACGAGCAGTACTTC; D: -; V: TRBV6-2/TRBV6-3; J: TRBJ2-7; size: -
CDR3: CASSFASGSNTGELFF; DNA: TGTGCCAGCAGCTTCGCTAGCGGATCGAACACCGGGGAGCTGTTTTTT; D: TRBD2; V: TRBV7-9; J: TRBJ2-2; size: -
CDR3: CASSPTSGGYNEQFF; DNA: TGCGCCAGCAGCCCGACTAGCGGGGGGTACAATGAGCAGTTCTTC; D: TRBD2; V: TRBV5-1; J: TRBJ2-1; size: -
CDR3: CASSRGQGAYGYTF; DNA: TGTGCCAGCAGCCGAGGACAGGGGGCCTATGGCTACACCTTC; D: TRBD1; V: TRBV5-6; J: TRBJ1-2; size: -
CDR3: CASSGDLTGHPSNYGYTF; DNA: TGTGCCAGCAGCGGAGATTTAACGGGACACCCCTCTAACTATGGCTACACCTTC; D: -; V: TRBV9; J: TRBJ1-2; size: -
CDR3: CASTPPGGETQYF; DNA: TGTGCCAGCACGCCCCCGGGAGGAGAGACCCAGTACTTC; D: TRBD2; V: TRBV6-5; J: TRBJ2-5; size: -
CDR3: CASSTLGLAGIEQYF; DNA: TGTGCCAGCAGCACCCTGGGGCTAGCGGGTATTGAGCAGTACTTC; D: TRBD2; V: TRBV5-4; J: TRBJ2-7; size: -
CDR3: CASSQDPRQGEKLFF; DNA: TGTGCCAGCAGCCAAGACCCCAGACAGGGGGAAAAACTGTTTTTT; D: TRBD1; V: TRBV14; J: TRBJ1-4; size: -